The subject of this entry is one TCR beta chain. Antigen unknown. Per the study methods: ImmunoSEQ only sent back junction sequences with no quality scores, so filtering was done differently. TCRdb's table, derived via immunoSEQ multiplex PCR, lists solely in-frame clones and lacks some. V, J and clone size are taken as reported in that table, and D and trimming were inferred from the DNA itself. The table shows around 600,000 clones, with nearly 98% occurring only once. CD45RO-negative CD8 cells positively selected for CCR7 made up the naive population, which excluded terminally differentiated effector memory CD45RA+ cells. The sample belongs to a study of shared clonotypes between healthy human individuals. Findings and limits, study-wide: Sharing across a few donors was seen in roughly 5.2% of naive CD4 clonotypes. The study generally estimated greater richness for naive than memory subsets. Rarefaction demonstrated incomplete sorted-subset sequencing despite large depth.

The CDR3 covers 13 residues. The germline CDR1 and CDR2 sequences are SGHRS and YFSETQ. The V end lost 5 bases, the J end lost 2 bases, and 10 bases lay between the germline ends. The receptor's source is a young man in good health. Sequenced material: naive CD8+ T cells sorted from blood. The V and J genes are TRBV5-1 and TRBJ1-2; no clear D. CDR3 in amino acids: CASREGLNYGYTF. DNA of the CDR3: TGCGCCAGCAGGGAAGGGTTAAACTATGGCTACACCTTC.